This entry features one T cell receptor (beta chain) sequence. Its cognate antigen has yet to be identified. Base qualities are not provided; no much larger clone lies one nucleotide away. The sample's time point, from its label and the paper: cells obtained before transplantation from donor or recipient. CD3+CD4+ and CD3+CD8+ populations were FACS-sorted from unstimulated pre-transplant donor and recipient cells taken from spleen or lymph nodes. The germline V gene encodes CDR1 SEHNR and CDR2 FQNEAQ (reference sequence). The germline ends are 14 bases apart after V is trimmed by 2 bases and J by 0 bases. The CDR3, cysteine through phenylalanine, is 18 amino acids long. The read is trimmed to its CDR3 DNA, 54 bases read in frame from base 1. The record originates from a study of graft-versus-host responses after intestinal transplantation (dated by TCRdb to 2020 to 2023). Study-wide context: The transplants that recipients received were multivisceral, liver-intestinal, or isolated intestinal. All recipients received anti-thymocyte globulin induction followed by maintenance tacrolimus and steroids for about three years. After intestinal transplantation, graft-versus-host and host-versus-graft alloreactive T cell clones were followed in the graft, circulation and bone marrow using bulk TCR-beta CDR3 sequencing. To identify alloreactive clones, pre-transplant mixed lymphocyte reaction products were sequenced and then compared with unstimulated pre-transplant donor and recipient T cells. The cohort enrolled about two dozen intestinal transplant recipients, one of whom was a retransplant, and a few patients without pretransplant specimens were excluded. Donor T cell macrochimerism was defined as a peak of at least 4% donor T cells among recipient peripheral blood mononuclear cells. Rather than going through the commercial service, samples from a few later patients were sequenced in-house on an Illumina MiSeq and processed with MiXCR. Broader findings and caveats from the paper: Conclusions were limited by the relatively low number and heterogeneity of intestinal transplant patients. GvH clones were found in recipient bone marrow, and some of the GvH clones appeared earlier in ileal mucosa or blood, which is consistent with an intestinal mucosal origin. In patients with donor T cell macrochimerism, the allografts had high GvH to HvG T cell clonal ratios. Early after transplant, peak levels of circulating GvH clones were associated with declines in HvG clones.

The library was made by the immunoSEQ multiplex PCR assay. For most patients, genomic DNA was isolated with the Qiagen DNeasy Blood and Tissue Kit and shipped frozen to Adaptive Biotechnologies for TCR sequencing. For most patients, high-throughput TCR-beta CDR3 sequencing of genomic DNA was performed by Adaptive Biotechnologies. Per the authors' processing: Adaptive's ImmunoSEQ software supplied the TCR sequencing data for 15 to 20 patients, while MiXCR and VDJtools were used to process a few other patients. To correct CD4 versus CD8 sorting errors, any sequence found in both subsets at a frequency ratio below 5:1 was removed. Because the origin of CDR3 nucleotide sequences shared between donor and recipient could not be assigned, those sequences were removed. To count as alloreactive, a clone needed at least 2-fold expansion over unstimulated cells and a minimum CFSE-low frequency of 0.002% (template counts) or 0.001% (read counts). Mappable clones were those detected in sequenced pre-transplant spleen, lymph node, or MLR CFSE-low populations of the donor or recipient. Cumulative frequency of alloreactive clones was calculated as a percentage of all sequences weighted by copy number. Sourced from immuneACCESS, this table was stored by TCRdb with only in-frame sequences that have V and J called. A share of the clones is absent; for the studies checked, an unresolved V gene accounts for under half, and the remainder has no known explanation. V and J calls plus clone size are reproduced from that table; the DNA served to infer D and trimming. For this sample there are tens of thousands of clones; roughly 80% appear just once. Of the sample, roughly a sixth falls within the top ten clones.

The clonotype was recovered from a human donor who received an intestinal transplant. This specimen was unstimulated CD8+ T cells sorted from spleen or lymph node cells, taken before intestinal transplant. The sequence joins TRBV7-9 to TRBJ2-6; no D segment can be confidently identified. The nucleotides are TGTGCCAGCAGCTTAAGCGTCATTCCCTCCTCTGGGGCCAACGTCCTGACTTTC. The resulting protein is CASSLSVIPSSGANVLTF. The variable domain in full, with residues beyond the CDR3 obtained from the reference TRBV7-9 and TRBJ2-6 genes, is DTGVSQNPRHKITKRGQNVTFRCDPISEHNRLYWYRQTLGQGPEFLTYFQNEAQLEKSRLLSDRFSAERPKGSFSTLEIQRTEQGDSAMYLCASSLSVIPSSGANVLTFGAGSRLTVL.